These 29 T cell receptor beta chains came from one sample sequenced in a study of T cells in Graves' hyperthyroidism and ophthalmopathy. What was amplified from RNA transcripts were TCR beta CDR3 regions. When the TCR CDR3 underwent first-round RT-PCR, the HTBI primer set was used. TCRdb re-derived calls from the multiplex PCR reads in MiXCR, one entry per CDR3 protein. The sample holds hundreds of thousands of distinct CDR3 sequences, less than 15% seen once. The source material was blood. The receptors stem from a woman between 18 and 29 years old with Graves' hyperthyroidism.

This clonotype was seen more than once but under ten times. Here the CDR3 DNA reads TGCAGCGTTGAAAGTTTCGGAGGGTCGCCCTCGGGGGAGCAGTTCTTC. Its translation is CSVESFGGSPSGEQFF. The V gene is TRBV29-1, the J gene TRBJ2-1; a weak D match, TRBD2 (6 bases). CDR3 length equals 16 residues. The V gene's germline CDR1 is SQVTM and CDR2 ANQGSEA. With 2 bases removed from V and 10 bases from J, the gap between germline ends came to 24 bases.

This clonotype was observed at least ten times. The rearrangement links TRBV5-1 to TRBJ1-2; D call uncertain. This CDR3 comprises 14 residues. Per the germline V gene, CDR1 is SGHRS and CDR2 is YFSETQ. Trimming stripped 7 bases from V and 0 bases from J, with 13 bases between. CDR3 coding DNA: TGCGCCAGCGGTCGGACGGCAGCTAACTATGGCTACACCTTC. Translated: CASGRTAANYGYTF.

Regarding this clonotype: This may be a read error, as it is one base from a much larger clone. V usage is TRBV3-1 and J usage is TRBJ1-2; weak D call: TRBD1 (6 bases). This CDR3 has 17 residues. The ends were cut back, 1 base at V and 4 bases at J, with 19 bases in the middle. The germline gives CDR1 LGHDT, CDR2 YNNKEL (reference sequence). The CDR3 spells CASSQGILGGASYGYTF. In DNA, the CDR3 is TGTGCCAGCAGCCAAGGGATCCTCGGGGGGGCCAGCTATGGCTACACCTTC.

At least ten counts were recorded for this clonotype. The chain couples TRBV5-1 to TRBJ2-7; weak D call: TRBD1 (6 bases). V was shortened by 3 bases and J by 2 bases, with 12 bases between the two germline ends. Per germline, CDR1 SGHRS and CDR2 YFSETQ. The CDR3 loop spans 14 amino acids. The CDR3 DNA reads TGCGCCAGCAGCTCGGACAGCCCTCCCTACGAGCAGTACTTC. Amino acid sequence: CASSSDSPPYEQYF. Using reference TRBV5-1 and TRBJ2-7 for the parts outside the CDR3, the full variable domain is KAGVTQTPRYLIKTRGQQVTLSCSPISGHRSVSWYQQTPGQGLQFLFEYFSETQRNKGNFPGRFSGRQFSNSRSEMNVSTLELGDSALYLCASSSDSPPYEQYFGPGTRLTVT.

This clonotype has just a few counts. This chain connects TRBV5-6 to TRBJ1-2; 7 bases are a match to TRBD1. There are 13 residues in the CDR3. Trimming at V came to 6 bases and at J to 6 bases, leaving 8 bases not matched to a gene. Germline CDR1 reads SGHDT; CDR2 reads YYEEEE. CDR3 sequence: CASNQGVEDGYTF. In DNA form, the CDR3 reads TGTGCCAGCAACCAGGGGGTGGAGGATGGCTACACCTTC.

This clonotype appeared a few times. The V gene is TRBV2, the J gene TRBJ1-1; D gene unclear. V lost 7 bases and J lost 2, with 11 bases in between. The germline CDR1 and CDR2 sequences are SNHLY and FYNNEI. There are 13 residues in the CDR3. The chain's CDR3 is CASKTDSNTEAFF. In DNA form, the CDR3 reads TGTGCCAGCAAGACGGACTCAAACACTGAAGCTTTCTTT. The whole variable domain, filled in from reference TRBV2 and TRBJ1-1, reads EPEVTQTPSHQVTQMGQEVILRCVPISNHLYFYWYRQILGQKVEFLVSFYNNEISEKSEIFDDQFSVERPDGSNFTLKIRSTKLEDSAMYFCASKTDSNTEAFFGQGTRLTVV.

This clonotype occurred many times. This CDR3 is CASSLEGVAGGPWDTQYF. DNA of the CDR3: TGTGCCAGCAGCTTAGAAGGAGTGGCGGGAGGGCCTTGGGATACGCAGTATTTT. V and J are TRBV11-2 and TRBJ2-3; TRBD2 aligns across 9 bases. Germline V gene data show CDR1 as SGHAT and CDR2 as FQNNGV. The CDR3 totals 18 residues. With 0 bases clipped from V and 6 bases from J, the junction kept 13 bases outside the gene matches.

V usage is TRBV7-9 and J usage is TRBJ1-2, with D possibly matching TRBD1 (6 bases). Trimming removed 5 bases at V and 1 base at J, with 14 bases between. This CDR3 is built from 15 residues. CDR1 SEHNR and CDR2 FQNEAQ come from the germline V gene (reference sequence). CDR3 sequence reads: CASSLRTEDNYGYTF. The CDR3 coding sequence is TGTGCCAGCAGCCTTAGGACAGAAGATAACTATGGCTACACCTTC.

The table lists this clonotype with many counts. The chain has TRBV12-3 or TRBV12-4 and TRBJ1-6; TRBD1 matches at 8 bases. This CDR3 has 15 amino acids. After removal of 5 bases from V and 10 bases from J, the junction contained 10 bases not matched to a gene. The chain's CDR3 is CASSANRGVRSPLHF. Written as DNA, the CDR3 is TGTGCCAGCAGTGCTAACAGGGGGGTACGGTCACCCCTCCACTTT.

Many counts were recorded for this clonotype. CDR3 loop: CSATYRVAETQYF. The CDR3 coding sequence is TGCAGTGCCACCTACAGGGTGGCAGAGACCCAGTACTTC. The gene calls are TRBV20-1 and TRBJ2-5, with a tentative D call TRBD1 (6 bases). The CDR3 spans 13 residues. The germline gives CDR1 DFQATT, CDR2 SNEGSKA (reference sequence). V lost 6 bases, J lost 4 bases, and 15 bases lay in between.

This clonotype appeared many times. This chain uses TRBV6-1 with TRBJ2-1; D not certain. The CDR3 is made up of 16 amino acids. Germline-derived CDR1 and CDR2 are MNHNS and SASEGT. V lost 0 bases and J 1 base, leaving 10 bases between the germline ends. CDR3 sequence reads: CASSEATSLSYNEQFF. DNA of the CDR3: TGTGCCAGCAGTGAAGCAACCTCCCTATCCTACAATGAGCAGTTCTTC.

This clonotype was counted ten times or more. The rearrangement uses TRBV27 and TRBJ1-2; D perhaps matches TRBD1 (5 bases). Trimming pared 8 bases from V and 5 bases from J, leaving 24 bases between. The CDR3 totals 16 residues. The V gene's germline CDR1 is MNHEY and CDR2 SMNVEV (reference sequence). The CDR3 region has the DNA TGTGCCAGCGGGGACTCGAACCATCTTGGGATTTATGGCTACACCTTC. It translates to CASGDSNHLGIYGYTF.

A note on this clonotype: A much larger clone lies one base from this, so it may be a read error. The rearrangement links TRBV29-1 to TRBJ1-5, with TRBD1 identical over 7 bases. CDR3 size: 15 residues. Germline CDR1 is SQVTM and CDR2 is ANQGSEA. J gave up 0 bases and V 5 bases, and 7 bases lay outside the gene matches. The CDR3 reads CSVTEQGSSNQPQHF. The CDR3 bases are TGCAGCGTTACGGAACAGGGGTCTAGCAATCAGCCCCAGCATTTT.

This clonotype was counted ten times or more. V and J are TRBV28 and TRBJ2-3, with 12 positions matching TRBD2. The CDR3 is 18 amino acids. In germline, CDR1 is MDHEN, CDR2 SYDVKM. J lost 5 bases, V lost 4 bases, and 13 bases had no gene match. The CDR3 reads CASSSQKLLAGGRDTQYF. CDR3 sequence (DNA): TGTGCCAGCAGTTCACAAAAACTCCTAGCGGGGGGGCGAGATACGCAGTATTTT.

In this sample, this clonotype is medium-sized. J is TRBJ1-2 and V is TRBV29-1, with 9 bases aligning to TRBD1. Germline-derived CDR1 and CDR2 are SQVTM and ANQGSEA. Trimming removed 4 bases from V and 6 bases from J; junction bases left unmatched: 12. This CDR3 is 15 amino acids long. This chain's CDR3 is CSVGRGGQGLDGYTF. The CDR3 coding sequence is TGCAGCGTTGGAAGAGGCGGACAGGGGCTCGATGGCTACACCTTC.

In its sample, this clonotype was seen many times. The CDR3 nucleotides are TGTGCCAGCACCCGGGGGGCCGAGCAGTACTTC. Its translation: CASTRGAEQYF. J is TRBJ2-7 and V is TRBV11-2; TRBD2 is a possible D gene (7 bases). Germline V gene data show CDR1 as SGHAT and CDR2 as FQNNGV. Trimming took 7 bases from V and 6 from J, leaving 10 bases between them. The CDR3 runs 11 residues.

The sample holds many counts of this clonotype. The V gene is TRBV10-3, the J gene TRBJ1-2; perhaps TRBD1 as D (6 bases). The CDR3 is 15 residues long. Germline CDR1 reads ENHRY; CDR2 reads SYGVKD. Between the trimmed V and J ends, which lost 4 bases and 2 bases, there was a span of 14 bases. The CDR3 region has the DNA TGTGCCATCAGTGTAGGCTCAGGGGAGAACTATGGCTACACCTTC. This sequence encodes CAISVGSGENYGYTF.

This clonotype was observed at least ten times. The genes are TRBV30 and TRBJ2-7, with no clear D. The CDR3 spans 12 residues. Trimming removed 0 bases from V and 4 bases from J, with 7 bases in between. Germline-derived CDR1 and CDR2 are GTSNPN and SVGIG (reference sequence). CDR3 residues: CAWSVSRYEQYF. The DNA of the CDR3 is TGTGCCTGGAGTGTGAGTCGATACGAGCAGTACTTC. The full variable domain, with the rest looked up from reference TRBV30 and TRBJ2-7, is SQTIHQWPATLVQPVGSPLSLECTVEGTSNPNLYWYRQAAGRGLQLLFYSVGIGQISSEVPQNLSASRPQDRQFILSSKKLLLSDSGFYLCAWSVSRYEQYFGPGTRLTVT.

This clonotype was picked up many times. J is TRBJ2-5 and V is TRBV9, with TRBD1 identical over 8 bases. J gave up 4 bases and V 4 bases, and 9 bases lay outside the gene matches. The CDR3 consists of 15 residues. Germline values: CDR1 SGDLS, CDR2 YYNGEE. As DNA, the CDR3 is TGTGCCAGCAGCACCGGGACAGGACCTATAGAGACCCAGTACTTC. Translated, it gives CASSTGTGPIETQYF.

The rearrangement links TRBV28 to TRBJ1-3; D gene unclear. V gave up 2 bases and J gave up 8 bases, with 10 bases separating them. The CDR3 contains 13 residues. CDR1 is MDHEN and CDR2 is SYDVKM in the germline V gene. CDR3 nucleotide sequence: TGTGCCAGCAGTTTAGCCATGGGAGACACCATATATTTT. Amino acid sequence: CASSLAMGDTIYF.

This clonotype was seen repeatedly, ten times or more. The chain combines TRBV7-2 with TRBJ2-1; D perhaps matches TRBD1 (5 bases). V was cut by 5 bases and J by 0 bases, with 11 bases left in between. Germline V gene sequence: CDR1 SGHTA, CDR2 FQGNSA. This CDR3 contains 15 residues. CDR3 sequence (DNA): TGTGCCAGCAGCCACAGGTTTAGCTCCTACAATGAGCAGTTCTTC. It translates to CASSHRFSSYNEQFF.

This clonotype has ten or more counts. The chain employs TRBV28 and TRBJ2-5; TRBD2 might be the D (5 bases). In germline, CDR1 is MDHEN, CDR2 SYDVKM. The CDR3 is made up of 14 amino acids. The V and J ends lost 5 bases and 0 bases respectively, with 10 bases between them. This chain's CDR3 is CASSTEDYQETQYF. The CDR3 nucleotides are TGTGCCAGCAGTACTGAGGACTACCAAGAGACCCAGTACTTC.

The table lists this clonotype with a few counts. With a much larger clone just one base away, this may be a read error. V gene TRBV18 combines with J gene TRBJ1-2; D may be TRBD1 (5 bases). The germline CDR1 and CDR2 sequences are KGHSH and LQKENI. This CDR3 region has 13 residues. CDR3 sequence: CASSTGGNYGYAF. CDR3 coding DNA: TGTGCCAGCTCCACGGGGGGTAACTATGGCTACGCCTTC.

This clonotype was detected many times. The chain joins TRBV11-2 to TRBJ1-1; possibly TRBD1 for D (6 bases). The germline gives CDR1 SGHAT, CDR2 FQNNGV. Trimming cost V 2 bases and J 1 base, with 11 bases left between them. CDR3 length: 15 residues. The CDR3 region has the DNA TGTGCCAGCAGCTTACCTGGACAGCCGAACACTGAAGCTTTCTTT. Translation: CASSLPGQPNTEAFF.

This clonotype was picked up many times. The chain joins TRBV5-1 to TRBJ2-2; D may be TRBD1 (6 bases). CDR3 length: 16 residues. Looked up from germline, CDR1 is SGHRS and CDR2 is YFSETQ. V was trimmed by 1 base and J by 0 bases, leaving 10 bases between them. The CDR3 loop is CASSLIRTANTGELFF. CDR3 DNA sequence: TGCGCCAGCAGCTTGATACGGACAGCGAACACCGGGGAGCTGTTTTTT.

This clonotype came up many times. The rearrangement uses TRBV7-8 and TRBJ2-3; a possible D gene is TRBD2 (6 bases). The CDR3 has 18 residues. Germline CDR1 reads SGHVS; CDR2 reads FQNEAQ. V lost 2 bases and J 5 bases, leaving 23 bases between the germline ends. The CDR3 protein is CASSLSVIRGGPKDTQYF. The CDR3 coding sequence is TGTGCCAGCAGCTTATCCGTTATTCGAGGAGGGCCAAAAGATACGCAGTATTTT.

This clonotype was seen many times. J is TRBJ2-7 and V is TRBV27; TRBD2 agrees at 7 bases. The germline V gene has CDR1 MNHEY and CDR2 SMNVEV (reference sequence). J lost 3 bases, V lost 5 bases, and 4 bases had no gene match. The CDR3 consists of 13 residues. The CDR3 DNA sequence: TGTGCCAGCAGTCGGGCTAGCGGCTACGAGCAGTACTTC. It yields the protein CASSRASGYEQYF.

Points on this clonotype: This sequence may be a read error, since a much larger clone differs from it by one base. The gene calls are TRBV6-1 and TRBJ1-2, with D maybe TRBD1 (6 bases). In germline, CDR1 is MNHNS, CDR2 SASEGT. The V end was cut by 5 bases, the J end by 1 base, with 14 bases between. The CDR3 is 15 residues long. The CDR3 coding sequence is TGTGCCAGCAGTCCCCATGGACAGAGTAACTATGGCTACACCTTC. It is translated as CASSPHGQSNYGYTF.

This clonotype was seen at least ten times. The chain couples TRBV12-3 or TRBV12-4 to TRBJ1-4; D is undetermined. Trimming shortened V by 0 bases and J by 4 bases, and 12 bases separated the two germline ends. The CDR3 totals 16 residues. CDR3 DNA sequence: TGTGCCAGCAGTTTAGCGGGAGGCGGGTATAATGAAAAACTGTTTTTT. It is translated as CASSLAGGGYNEKLFF.